Listed below are T cell receptor beta chains from one sample, sequenced in a study of blood T cell repertoires in COVID-19. Data came from immunoSEQ multiplex PCR; TCRdb stores just in-frame clones and leaves some out. The repertoire consists of under 300,000 clones, with approximately 88% occurring once and the leading ten covering more than 1.4%. The sample consisted of peripheral blood. These receptors all come from a human donor with COVID-19, enrolled during active disease. The donor label of this sample is uncertain. CDR3s include the opening cysteine and the closing phenylalanine or tryptophan. D genes are given only for firm matches. Clone sizes are given selectively: once, few, many, or a class where the clone is expanded.

D gene: TRBD2
V gene: TRBV6-5
J gene: TRBJ2-1
clone size: .
CDR3 DNA: TGTGCCAGCAGTTCAGCGGGAGGATACAATGAGCAGTTCTTC
CDR3 protein: CASSSAGGYNEQFF

D gene: TRBD2
V gene: TRBV6-2/TRBV6-3
J gene: TRBJ2-3
clone size: .
CDR3 DNA: TGTGCCAGCAGTTACGCTCTAACGGGCGGGGGGGATACGCAGTATTTT
CDR3 protein: CASSYALTGGGDTQYF

D gene: .
V gene: TRBV7-2
J gene: TRBJ1-1
clone size: once
CDR3 DNA: TGTGCCAGCAGCCCTCCGGGGAGGTCTGAAGCTTTCTTT
CDR3 protein: CASSPPGRSEAFF

D gene: .
V gene: TRBV21-1
J gene: TRBJ2-2
clone size: .
CDR3 DNA: TGTGCCAGCAGCAAAGAGGTCGGCGGGAAGACAGTCACCGGGGAGCTGTTTTTT
CDR3 protein: CASSKEVGGKTVTGELFF

D gene: TRBD1
V gene: TRBV6-1
J gene: TRBJ2-6
clone size: .
CDR3 DNA: TGTGCCAGCAGTGAAGCGGGAAGGGGGCGAAATGGGGCCAACGTCCTGACTTTC
CDR3 protein: CASSEAGRGRNGANVLTF

D gene: .
V gene: TRBV23-1
J gene: TRBJ1-3
clone size: .
CDR3 DNA: TGCGCTCGACCCCCTCTAGGTGCTGGAAACACCATATATTTT
CDR3 protein: CARPPLGAGNTIYF

D gene: TRBD1
V gene: TRBV30
J gene: TRBJ2-1
clone size: .
CDR3 DNA: TGTGCCTGGAACGCAGGGGGCGAGTTAGGGTTCTTC
CDR3 protein: CAWNAGGELGFF

D gene: TRBD1
V gene: TRBV7-2
J gene: TRBJ1-2
clone size: .
CDR3 DNA: TGTGCCAGCAGTCAAGGGACAGGGCCTTATGGCTACACCTTC
CDR3 protein: CASSQGTGPYGYTF

D gene: .
V gene: TRBV9
J gene: TRBJ1-3
clone size: .
CDR3 DNA: TGTGCCAGCAGCGTAGACGGGGTCCCTGGAAACACCATATATTTT
CDR3 protein: CASSVDGVPGNTIYF

D gene: .
V gene: TRBV6-1
J gene: TRBJ2-2
clone size: .
CDR3 DNA: TGTGCCAGCAGTGAACCCTCTCCGGGGATACCTACCGGGGAGCTGTTTTTT
CDR3 protein: CASSEPSPGIPTGELFF

D gene: .
V gene: TRBV19
J gene: TRBJ1-1
clone size: .
CDR3 DNA: TGTGCCAGTAGTATTCACCGACAGCCTGAAGCTTTCTTT
CDR3 protein: CASSIHRQPEAFF

D gene: .
V gene: TRBV11-2
J gene: TRBJ2-3
clone size: .
CDR3 DNA: TGTGCCAGCGAAGCCAACACAGATACGCAGTATTTT
CDR3 protein: CASEANTDTQYF

D gene: TRBD1
V gene: TRBV28
J gene: TRBJ2-1
clone size: .
CDR3 DNA: TGTGCCAGCAGTTTATCGGACAGGGCTATTTTATATGAGCAGTTCTTC
CDR3 protein: CASSLSDRAILYEQFF

D gene: TRBD1
V gene: TRBV5-1
J gene: TRBJ1-3
clone size: .
CDR3 DNA: TGCGCCAGCAGCTCCTGGACAGGGGGAGGCTCTGGAAACACCATATATTTT
CDR3 protein: CASSSWTGGGSGNTIYF

D gene: TRBD2
V gene: TRBV7-2
J gene: TRBJ2-1
clone size: .
CDR3 DNA: TGTGCCAGCAGCGATAGCGGGAGGGACCCCAATGAGCAGTTCTTC
CDR3 protein: CASSDSGRDPNEQFF

D gene: TRBD2
V gene: TRBV29-1
J gene: TRBJ2-4
clone size: .
CDR3 DNA: TGCAGCGTTCGGGGGGTTGAAGGGGTGAGGGAAAACATTCAGTACTTC
CDR3 protein: CSVRGVEGVRENIQYF

D gene: .
V gene: TRBV5-6
J gene: TRBJ2-7
clone size: .
CDR3 DNA: TGTGCCAGCAGCTGGGGGGTCAGCGTCTACGAGCAGTACTTC
CDR3 protein: CASSWGVSVYEQYF

D gene: TRBD1
V gene: TRBV5-4
J gene: TRBJ1-6
clone size: .
CDR3 DNA: TGTGCCAGCAGCTGGGACAGAAACTATAATTCACCCCTCCACTTT
CDR3 protein: CASSWDRNYNSPLHF

D gene: TRBD2
V gene: TRBV5-4
J gene: TRBJ2-1
clone size: .
CDR3 DNA: TGTGCCAGCAGCCTAGCTGTAGTAGCGGGAGAGAAGCAGTTCTTC
CDR3 protein: CASSLAVVAGEKQFF

D gene: .
V gene: TRBV2
J gene: TRBJ1-2
clone size: .
CDR3 DNA: TGTGCCAGCAGTGGGGGGAGGGCTGGCTACACCTTC
CDR3 protein: CASSGGRAGYTF

D gene: TRBD1
V gene: TRBV6-2/TRBV6-3
J gene: TRBJ2-6
clone size: few
CDR3 DNA: TGTGCCAGCAGTTACAGAGGCGTAGGGGGCGCTTTTGGGGCCAACGTCCTGACTTTC
CDR3 protein: CASSYRGVGGAFGANVLTF

D gene: .
V gene: TRBV28
J gene: TRBJ1-2
clone size: .
CDR3 DNA: TGTGCCAGCAGTTCCCCGGGACTGACGCATCCCCATGGCTACACCTTC
CDR3 protein: CASSSPGLTHPHGYTF

D gene: .
V gene: TRBV19
J gene: TRBJ2-1
clone size: .
CDR3 DNA: TGTGCCAGTAAATCGGACAATGAGCAGTTCTTC
CDR3 protein: CASKSDNEQFF

D gene: TRBD1
V gene: TRBV24-1
J gene: TRBJ2-5
clone size: .
CDR3 DNA: TGTGCCACCAGTGATTCTTCAGGGGGCGCTAGGAAGACCCAGTACTTC
CDR3 protein: CATSDSSGGARKTQYF

D gene: TRBD1
V gene: TRBV3-1/TRBV3-2
J gene: TRBJ1-5
clone size: .
CDR3 DNA: TGTGCCAGCAGCCTCAGCGGGACAGGGGATCAGCCCCAGCATTTT
CDR3 protein: CASSLSGTGDQPQHF

D gene: TRBD1
V gene: TRBV7-6
J gene: TRBJ2-7
clone size: .
CDR3 DNA: TGTGCCAGCAGCCCGAGAGAGGGACAGGGGGCGCTGTACGAGCAGTACTTC
CDR3 protein: CASSPREGQGALYEQYF

D gene: TRBD2
V gene: TRBV10-3
J gene: TRBJ2-3
clone size: .
CDR3 DNA: TGTGCCATCAGTATCGGGACTAGCGGTAGCACAGATACGCAGTATTTT
CDR3 protein: CAISIGTSGSTDTQYF

D gene: TRBD1
V gene: TRBV24-1
J gene: TRBJ2-7
clone size: .
CDR3 DNA: TGTGCCACCAGTGGGGCCGGGACAGGGACCTACGAGCAGTACTTC
CDR3 protein: CATSGAGTGTYEQYF

D gene: TRBD2
V gene: TRBV6-4
J gene: TRBJ2-2
clone size: .
CDR3 DNA: TGTGCCAGCAAACGGGAGGGTTTGGTTCGGACCGGGGAGCTGTTTTTT
CDR3 protein: CASKREGLVRTGELFF

D gene: TRBD1
V gene: TRBV30
J gene: TRBJ2-1
clone size: .
CDR3 DNA: TGTGCCTGGAGTCCCGGGACAGCCTACAATGAGCAGTTCTTC
CDR3 protein: CAWSPGTAYNEQFF

D gene: TRBD1
V gene: TRBV9
J gene: TRBJ1-2
clone size: once
CDR3 DNA: TGTGCCAGCAGCGTGGACCGACAGGGGGACTATGGCTACACCTTC
CDR3 protein: CASSVDRQGDYGYTF

D gene: TRBD2
V gene: TRBV28
J gene: TRBJ2-7
clone size: .
CDR3 DNA: TGTGCCAGCAGATTGTCTCTAGCGGGAGGGAACTACGAGCAGTACTTC
CDR3 protein: CASRLSLAGGNYEQYF

D gene: .
V gene: TRBV7-9
J gene: TRBJ2-7
clone size: few
CDR3 DNA: TGTGCCAGCAGCAAATCCGGGGACATCTACGAGCAGTACTTC
CDR3 protein: CASSKSGDIYEQYF

D gene: TRBD1
V gene: TRBV5-6
J gene: TRBJ2-3
clone size: .
CDR3 DNA: TGTGCCAGCAGCTCCGACAGGGGTAGCACAGATACGCAGTATTTT
CDR3 protein: CASSSDRGSTDTQYF

D gene: TRBD2
V gene: TRBV20-1
J gene: TRBJ2-7
clone size: .
CDR3 DNA: TGCAGTGCTAGTTCGCTACAGCGGGAGTCCTACGAGCAGTACTTC
CDR3 protein: CSASSLQRESYEQYF

D gene: .
V gene: TRBV29-1
J gene: TRBJ1-1
clone size: .
CDR3 DNA: TGCAGCGTTAGTGAATCAGGTCTTAGTACTGAAGCTTTCTTT
CDR3 protein: CSVSESGLSTEAFF

D gene: .
V gene: TRBV28
J gene: TRBJ2-6
clone size: .
CDR3 DNA: TGTGCCAGCAGTTCACCAGGGGACTCTGGGGCCAACGTCCTGACTTTC
CDR3 protein: CASSSPGDSGANVLTF

D gene: .
V gene: TRBV11-2
J gene: TRBJ1-1
clone size: .
CDR3 DNA: TGTGCCAGCAGCTTACAGGGAAGTACTGAAGCTTTCTTT
CDR3 protein: CASSLQGSTEAFF

D gene: TRBD2
V gene: TRBV4-3
J gene: TRBJ2-7
clone size: .
CDR3 DNA: TGCGCCAGCAGCCCGGGGACTAGCTTGTACGAGCAGTACTTC
CDR3 protein: CASSPGTSLYEQYF

D gene: TRBD2
V gene: TRBV7-9
J gene: TRBJ2-2
clone size: once
CDR3 DNA: TGTGCCAGCAGTTTTAGCGGGAGGACGCCCGGGGAGCTGTTTTTT
CDR3 protein: CASSFSGRTPGELFF

D gene: .
V gene: TRBV7-9
J gene: TRBJ2-7
clone size: once
CDR3 DNA: TGTGCCAGCAGCTTAGACCGGGGCGAGCAGTACTTC
CDR3 protein: CASSLDRGEQYF

D gene: .
V gene: TRBV28
J gene: TRBJ2-2
clone size: .
CDR3 DNA: TGTGCCAGCATTCTTTCCCAGGGTCGCACCGGGGAGCTGTTTTTT
CDR3 protein: CASILSQGRTGELFF

D gene: .
V gene: TRBV28
J gene: TRBJ1-5
clone size: .
CDR3 DNA: TGTGCCAGCAAAACGTCACAGGGCGGAATAAGCAATCAGCCCCAGCATTTT
CDR3 protein: CASKTSQGGISNQPQHF

D gene: .
V gene: TRBV5-1
J gene: TRBJ1-1
clone size: .
CDR3 DNA: TGCGCCAGCAGCAGCGGACCCGAGCTTGAAGCTTTCTTT
CDR3 protein: CASSSGPELEAFF

D gene: .
V gene: TRBV19
J gene: TRBJ2-7
clone size: once
CDR3 DNA: TGTGCCAGTAGTAAGATTGGGAGCTCCTACGAGCAGTACTTC
CDR3 protein: CASSKIGSSYEQYF

D gene: TRBD2
V gene: TRBV4-3
J gene: TRBJ2-7
clone size: .
CDR3 DNA: TGCGCCAGCAGCCAAGATACCACTAGCGGGAGCTACGAGCAGTACTTC
CDR3 protein: CASSQDTTSGSYEQYF

D gene: .
V gene: TRBV21-1
J gene: TRBJ2-7
clone size: .
CDR3 DNA: TGTGCCACTCCGAAGGGGCTAGCGGAGATCTACGAGCAGTACTTC
CDR3 protein: CATPKGLAEIYEQYF